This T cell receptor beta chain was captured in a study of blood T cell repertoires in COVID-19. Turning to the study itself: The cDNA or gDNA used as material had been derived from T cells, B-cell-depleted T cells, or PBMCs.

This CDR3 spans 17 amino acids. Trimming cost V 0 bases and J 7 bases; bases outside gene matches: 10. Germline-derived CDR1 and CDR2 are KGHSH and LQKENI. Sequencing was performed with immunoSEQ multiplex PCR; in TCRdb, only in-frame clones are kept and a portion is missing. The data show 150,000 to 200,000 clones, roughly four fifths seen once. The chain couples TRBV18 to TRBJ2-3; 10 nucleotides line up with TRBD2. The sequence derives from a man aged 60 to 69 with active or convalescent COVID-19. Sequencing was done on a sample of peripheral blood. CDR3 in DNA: TGTGCCAGCTCACCACCAGAGGTTGCTAGCGGGGGAAATACGCAGTATTTT. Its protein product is CASSPPEVASGGNTQYF.